The 32 T cell receptor beta chains given below trace back to one sample, sequenced in a study of T cell responses to AZD1222 COVID-19 vaccine. Assay used: immunoSEQ multiplex PCR; TCRdb lists only in-frame clones, some missing. The sample yields tens of thousands of clones, under 85% seen once. The sequences come from peripheral blood, collected on day 0 of AZD1222 vaccination. The receptors originated from an adult in good health.

As regards this clone: The identical CDR3 is also encoded by other nucleotide sequences in the sample. V usage is TRBV30 and J usage is TRBJ2-7; D might be TRBD1 (6 bases). CDR3 length equals 12 residues. CDR1 and CDR2 (germline): GTSNPN, SVGIG (reference sequence). V gave up 2 bases and J gave up 2 bases, with 7 bases separating them. CDR3 DNA: TGTGCCTGGAGTAAGGGGGCCTACGAGCAGTACTTC. As protein: CAWSKGAYEQYF.

This clone was found a few times. The genes are TRBV18 and TRBJ2-2; D not resolved. The ends were cut back, 3 bases at V and 2 bases at J, with 4 bases in the middle. The germline V gene has CDR1 KGHSH and CDR2 LQKENI. CDR3 length equals 13 residues. In DNA, the CDR3 is TGTGCCAGCTCACCTCAAAACACCGGGGAGCTGTTTTTT. This translates into CASSPQNTGELFF.

The J gene is TRBJ2-7, the V gene TRBV6-5; 9 bases line up with TRBD1. The CDR3 sequence is 15 residues long. The germline V gene has CDR1 MNHEY and CDR2 SVGAGI. V lost 0 bases and J lost 6; bases outside the gene matches: 6. Here the CDR3 DNA reads TGTGCCAGCAGTTACTCGGGACAGGGAAGTCGCGAGCAGTACTTC. It yields the protein CASSYSGQGSREQYF.

The chain uses TRBV7-2 and TRBJ1-2; no clear D. V shed 6 bases and J shed 4 bases, with 18 bases lying between them. Germline loops: CDR1 SGHTA, CDR2 FQGNSA. The CDR3 length is 15 residues. CDR3 in DNA: TGTGCCAGCAGTCCCGGACTCGCAATGAGCTATGGCTACACCTTC. Its translation: CASSPGLAMSYGYTF.

This chain joins TRBV10-1 and TRBJ1-1, with no clear D. V was pared by 2 bases and J by 1 base, with 11 bases between. The CDR3 consists of 15 residues. Per germline, CDR1 WNHNN and CDR2 SYGVQD (reference sequence). CDR3 residues: CASSEGRSGNTEAFF. The CDR3 DNA sequence: TGCGCCAGCAGTGAGGGGCGGTCGGGGAACACTGAAGCTTTCTTT.

The rearrangement joins TRBV7-2 to TRBJ2-4, with D perhaps being TRBD1 or TRBD2 (5 bases each). V was pared by 5 bases and J by 3 bases, with 14 bases between. The CDR3 covers 15 residues. Germline V gene data show CDR1 as SGHTA and CDR2 as FQGNSA. CDR3 region: CASSMGPGDKNIQYF. DNA of the CDR3: TGTGCCAGCAGCATGGGACCCGGTGACAAAAACATTCAGTACTTC.

V is TRBV9 and J is TRBJ1-4; TRBD1 is a possible D gene (6 bases). Germline CDR1 SGDLS, CDR2 YYNGEE. The CDR3 extends over 14 amino acids. V was cut by 4 bases and J by 4 bases, with 11 bases left in between. The CDR3 reads CASSPSGVNEKLFF. The CDR3, as DNA: TGTGCCAGCAGCCCCTCAGGGGTTAATGAAAAACTGTTTTTT.

The chain has TRBV4-3 and TRBJ1-1, with a tentative D call TRBD1 (5 bases). Trimming stripped 1 base from V and 5 bases from J, with 14 bases between. Germline V CDR1 and CDR2: LGHNA, YSLEER. The CDR3 sequence is 15 residues long. The CDR3 DNA reads TGCGCCAGCAGCCAAGTTTTAGGGGCTTCGACTGAAGCTTTCTTT. Translating gives CASSQVLGASTEAFF.

The chain is built from TRBV12-3 or TRBV12-4 and TRBJ1-1; the D is unclear. V lost 5 bases and J 0 bases, leaving 7 bases between the germline ends. CDR3 length: 13 amino acids. CDR3 nucleotide sequence: TGTGCCAGCAGTGTTAAGGTGAACACTGAAGCTTTCTTT. Amino acids: CASSVKVNTEAFF.

CDR3 DNA sequence: TGTGCCAGCAGCCCGGGACAGGTAGCCTACGAGCAGTACTTC. As protein: CASSPGQVAYEQYF. V and J are TRBV6-6 and TRBJ2-7; 8 bases fit TRBD1. The CDR3 has 14 amino acids. Germline CDR1 is MNHNY and CDR2 is SVGAGI (reference sequence). V shed 6 bases, J shed 2 bases, and the junction held 6 bases outside the gene matches.

The chain combines TRBV7-9 with TRBJ2-1; D unclear. The CDR3 runs 16 residues. Germline assignment: CDR1 SEHNR and CDR2 FQNEAQ (reference sequence). V lost 2 bases to trimming and J lost 12 bases, with 23 bases between them. CDR3 amino acids: CASSLSHKRDTYGQFF. The DNA for the CDR3 is TGTGCCAGCAGCTTATCTCACAAGAGAGACACGTATGGGCAGTTCTTC.

The CDR3 spells CASSRQASVEAFF. CDR3 coding DNA: TGTGCCAGCAGCCGACAGGCCTCGGTTGAAGCTTTCTTT. The chain couples TRBV12-3 or TRBV12-4 to TRBJ1-1; a weak D match, TRBD1 (6 bases). Trimming stripped 6 bases from V and 7 bases from J, with 15 bases between. The CDR3 has 13 residues.

The J gene is TRBJ2-3, the V gene TRBV6-5; 11 positions agree with TRBD1. Germline V lookup: CDR1 MNHEY, CDR2 SVGAGI. This CDR3 is 14 amino acids long. Germline trimming cut 7 bases from V and 3 bases from J; bases unmatched to any gene: 3. The CDR3 DNA is TGTGCCAGCAAATGGGACAGGGGGACAGATACGCAGTATTTT. Translated: CASKWDRGTDTQYF.

The J gene is TRBJ1-4, the V gene TRBV6-6; 8 nucleotides align to TRBD1. Germline lookup yields CDR1 MNHNY and CDR2 SVGAGI (reference sequence). Trimming at V came to 6 bases and at J to 8 bases, leaving 8 bases not matched to a gene. This CDR3 is built from 14 residues. CDR3 amino acids: CASRQDRGGEKLFF. As DNA, the CDR3 is TGTGCCAGCAGACAAGACAGGGGTGGCGAAAAACTGTTTTTT.

The rearrangement links TRBV7-3 to TRBJ2-3; 7 nucleotides match TRBD2. Per germline, CDR1 SGHTA and CDR2 FQGTGA. Trimming removed 2 bases from V and 2 bases from J; junction bases left unmatched: 1. The CDR3 sequence is 14 residues long. CDR3 sequence (DNA): TGTGCCAGCAGCTTACTAGCGGCCACAGATACGCAGTATTTT. This encodes CASSLLAATDTQYF. Variable domain in full (rest from reference TRBV7-3 and TRBJ2-3): GAGVSQTPSNKVTEKGKYVELRCDPISGHTALYWYRQSLGQGPEFLIYFQGTGAADDSGLPNDRFFAVRPEGSVSTLKIQRTERGDSAVYLCASSLLAATDTQYFGPGTRLTVL.

The V gene is TRBV6-5, the J gene TRBJ2-5; D is possibly TRBD2 (6 bases). The CDR3 runs to 14 residues. CDR1 is MNHEY and CDR2 is SVGAGI in the germline V gene. V shed 2 bases and J shed 5 bases, with 12 bases lying between them. The CDR3 coding sequence is TGTGCCAGCAGTTACGGTGGAGGGGCGGAGACCCAGTACTTC. This encodes CASSYGGGAETQYF.

This clone was seen only a few times. CDR3 coding DNA: TGTGCCAGCAGCCACTCCGGGACTGCGAACACCGGGGAGCTGTTTTTT. It codes for CASSHSGTANTGELFF. J is TRBJ2-2 and V is TRBV4-2; D might be TRBD2 (6 bases). From germline, CDR1 is LGHNA and CDR2 YNFKEQ. Trimming took 3 bases from V and 0 from J, leaving 11 bases between them. The CDR3 extends over 16 amino acids.

V usage is TRBV5-4 and J usage is TRBJ2-1; D assignment may be TRBD1 or TRBD2 (5 bases each). Germline CDR1 reads SGHNT; CDR2 reads YYREEE (reference sequence). The CDR3 consists of 15 residues. V gave up 0 bases and J gave up 2 bases, with 9 bases separating them. The CDR3 spells CASSLGGYAYNEQFF. CDR3 nucleotide sequence: TGTGCCAGCAGCTTGGGGGGGTACGCCTACAATGAGCAGTTCTTC.

The chain joins TRBV7-3 to TRBJ2-1; D is unresolved. Germline-derived CDR1 and CDR2 are SGHTA and FQGTGA. This CDR3 has 13 residues. V was pared by 2 bases and J by 4 bases, with 6 bases between. The CDR3 nucleotides are TGTGCCAGCAGCTTAGGGTCTTACAATGAGCAGTTCTTC. Amino acid sequence: CASSLGSYNEQFF.

This rearrangement joins TRBV4-1 to TRBJ2-5; maybe TRBD2 (6 bases). Germline V CDR1 and CDR2: MGHRA, YSYEKL. CDR3 size: 17 residues. The V end was cut by 2 bases, the J end by 1 base, with 17 bases between. CDR3 nucleotides: TGCGCCAGCAGCCAAACCCCCGCGGGAAGGGGCCAAGAGACCCAGTACTTC. It is translated as CASSQTPAGRGQETQYF.

V and J are TRBV25-1 and TRBJ2-3; tentative D call: TRBD1 (5 bases). Germline V lookup: CDR1 MGHDK, CDR2 SYGVNS. The V end lost 1 base, the J end lost 6 bases, and 17 bases lay between the germline ends. This CDR3 spans 16 amino acids. The CDR3 reads CASSEFLAGRRDTQYF. CDR3 coding DNA: TGTGCCAGCAGTGAATTTCTGGCAGGGCGAAGGGATACGCAGTATTTT.

This clone was counted once. The chain combines TRBV27 with TRBJ2-7; D might be TRBD1 or TRBD2, each matching 6 bases. Trimming stripped 9 bases from V and 4 bases from J, with 16 bases between. Per germline, CDR1 MNHEY and CDR2 SMNVEV (reference sequence). The CDR3 loop spans 13 amino acids. CDR3 in amino acids: CARGGTSTYEQYF. Here the CDR3 DNA reads TGTGCCAGAGGGGGGACTTCGACTTACGAGCAGTACTTC.

The V call is TRBV15, the J call TRBJ2-1; the D gene could be TRBD1 or TRBD2 (5 bases each). V was trimmed by 3 bases and J by 0 bases, leaving 12 bases between them. The CDR3 covers 16 residues. CDR1 and CDR2 from the germline V gene are LNHNV and YYDKDF (reference sequence). CDR3 loop: CATSSWGISSYNEQFF. DNA for the CDR3: TGTGCCACCAGCAGTTGGGGGATTAGCTCCTACAATGAGCAGTTCTTC.

This sequence joins TRBV7-3 and TRBJ2-3; 8 bases match TRBD1. The CDR3 runs 13 residues. Germline-derived CDR1 and CDR2 are SGHTA and FQGTGA. The junction had 5 bases not matched to a gene; V was cut back by 5 bases and J by 7 bases. In nucleotides, the CDR3 is TGTGCCAGCAGCCCGGACAGGGAGAATACGCAGTATTTT. Amino acids: CASSPDRENTQYF. The variable domain in full, with the rest retrieved from reference TRBV7-3 and TRBJ2-3, is GAGVSQTPSNKVTEKGKYVELRCDPISGHTALYWYRQSLGQGPEFLIYFQGTGAADDSGLPNDRFFAVRPEGSVSTLKIQRTERGDSAVYLCASSPDRENTQYFGPGTRLTVL.

This chain connects TRBV6-5 to TRBJ1-2; 7 bases match TRBD1. V shed 4 bases, J shed 8 bases, and the junction held 7 bases outside the gene matches. CDR3 length: 13 amino acids. Germline CDR1 MNHEY, CDR2 SVGAGI. Here the CDR3 DNA reads TGTGCCAGCAGTTTTCAAGACAGGGTCGGCTACACCTTC. Translated: CASSFQDRVGYTF.

The rearrangement uses TRBV9 and TRBJ2-4, with D perhaps TRBD1 (5 bases). CDR3 length: 14 amino acids. Trimming left V 0 bases short and J 5 bases short, with 9 bases between. Germline-derived CDR1 and CDR2 are SGDLS and YYNGEE. The CDR3 spells CASSVGGAENIQYF. CDR3 in DNA: TGTGCCAGCAGCGTAGGTGGGGCCGAAAACATTCAGTACTTC.

The chain links TRBV28 to TRBJ1-5; 8 bases match TRBD1. With 2 bases clipped from V and 6 bases from J, the junction kept 6 bases outside the gene matches. The CDR3 is 15 amino acids. CDR1 MDHEN and CDR2 SYDVKM come from the germline V gene. CDR3 DNA: TGTGCCAGCAGTTTAACTGGTCAGGGGGCTCAGCCCCAGCATTTT. This gives the protein CASSLTGQGAQPQHF.

V is TRBV7-9 and J is TRBJ1-1; the D is unclear. Trimming shortened V by 5 bases and J by 11 bases, and 15 bases separated the two germline ends. Germline V gives CDR1 SEHNR, CDR2 FQNEAQ (reference sequence). The CDR3 sequence is 12 residues long. The CDR3 spells CASSNREQRAFF. The CDR3 DNA sequence: TGTGCCAGCAGCAACCGGGAGCAAAGGGCTTTCTTT.

V and J are TRBV5-5 and TRBJ2-6, with 8 bases that match TRBD1. CDR1 and CDR2 (germline): SGHKS, YYEKEE (reference sequence). The CDR3 loop spans 17 amino acids. Trimming at V came to 2 bases and at J to 1 base, leaving 5 bases not matched to a gene. DNA for the CDR3: TGTGCCAGCAGCTTACGGGACAGGACTTCTGGGGCCAACGTCCTGACTTTC. Its translation: CASSLRDRTSGANVLTF.

The V gene is TRBV28, the J gene TRBJ2-7; the D gene is possibly TRBD2 (7 bases). Germline lookup yields CDR1 MDHEN and CDR2 SYDVKM. V was pared by 2 bases and J by 7 bases, with 12 bases between. The CDR3 has 13 amino acids. The CDR3 sequence: CASSLKGGVEQYF. CDR3 DNA: TGTGCCAGCAGTTTAAAGGGGGGGGTGGAGCAGTACTTC.

This clone showed up just once. The DNA for the CDR3 is TGTGCCAGCTCACCACAAGGGGCAACTAATGAAAAACTGTTTTTT. Its protein is CASSPQGATNEKLFF. The rearrangement joins TRBV18 to TRBJ1-4, with D perhaps matching TRBD1 (5 bases). Trimming stripped 1 base from V and 0 bases from J, with 6 bases between. The CDR3 totals 15 residues. The V gene's germline CDR1 is KGHSH and CDR2 LQKENI.

This rearrangement joins TRBV18 to TRBJ2-4, with 7 bases that match TRBD1. The CDR3 length is 17 residues. The junction had 9 bases not matched to a gene; V was cut back by 3 bases and J by 1 base. The germline CDR1 and CDR2 sequences are KGHSH and LQKENI. The CDR3: CASSPSGDRVAKNIQYF. The CDR3 DNA reads TGTGCCAGCTCACCCTCCGGAGACAGGGTGGCCAAAAACATTCAGTACTTC.